This T cell receptor beta chain was found in a study of lymphopenia after photon versus proton radiotherapy. Study-wide findings and caveats: Authors raise, but do not show, better survival with proton therapy. Photon-treated patients lost naive T cells and TCR diversity; proton-treated stayed stable.

CDR3 size: 17 residues. Germline V lookup: CDR1 LGHNA, CDR2 YNFKEQ. After removal of 3 bases from V and 0 bases from J, the junction contained 8 bases not matched to a gene. Some clones are missing from TCRdb's copy, which holds only in-frame ones; the method was immunoSEQ multiplex PCR. The sample has 53,000 or so clones, 83% seen once. In regard to this clone: Its antigen is not identified.

The V gene is TRBV4-2, the J gene TRBJ1-3, with 7 bases identical to TRBD1. The TCR originated in a man aged 45-65 years with gastric cancer. The specimen was peripheral blood, collected from a patient treated with photon-based radiotherapy. This CDR3 reads CASSQIVRGPSGNTIYF. The CDR3 nucleotides are TGTGCCAGCAGCCAGATAGTAAGGGGGCCCTCTGGAAACACCATATATTTT.